The TCR beta chain described here comes from a study of CXCR3-negative and CXCR3-positive naive CD8 T cells. Concerning this clonotype itself: Its specificity is unknown.

The study made its TRB cDNA libraries by 5' RACE, adding UMI labels. From its re-call of the 5' RACE reads, TCRdb lists each CDR3 protein once, without DNA. Found here are 5,000 to 6,500 distinct CDR3 sequences; the top ten clones hold just over 2%. The CDR3 length is 18 residues. Broader study findings: A higher hydrophobicity marked the TRB CDR3s of CXCR3-positive naive cells versus CXCR3-negative naive cells.

The V gene is TRBV21-1, the J gene TRBJ2-7; TCRdb lists TRBD1, though no DNA is available to test this call. TRBV21-1 is given as a pseudogene. The TCR comes from a human donor in good health. Some clones in this sample may be carry-over from other donors' samples. Sequencing used naive CXCR3- CD8+ T cells from blood. Subset described: CD45RO-CCR7+CD27+CD95- naive CD8+ T cells lacking CXCR3 (TNR3-). CDR3 protein: CASSKTEIRQGESYEQYF.